This T cell receptor (beta chain) emerged from a study of CD8 T cells in ankylosing spondylitis. Findings and caveats of the study: Before this, some motif variants had been reported in reactive arthritis synovial fluid and blood. Seven to nine highly homologous variants made up a TCR beta motif that seemed to typify ankylosing spondylitis blood.

A word on this clonotype: Its specificity is unknown.

CDR3 length: 14 amino acids. Germline V CDR1 and CDR2: ENHRY, SYGVKD. The V gene lost 3 bases and the J gene lost 2 bases, with 9 bases spanning the gap. The authors made TCR beta libraries by quantitative 5'-RACE with molecular barcodes. TCRdb re-analysed the 5' RACE reads in MiXCR, keeping a single row per CDR3 protein. In the table there are approximately 220,000 distinct CDR3 sequences, about a quarter of which are singletons. The sample comprised blood, either unsorted or a sorted T cell fraction (not recorded which). This TCR was recovered from a male donor with ankylosing spondylitis or in good health (not recorded which). V usage is TRBV10-3 and J usage is TRBJ2-3; tentative D call: TRBD1 (5 bases). The DNA for the CDR3 is TGTGCCATCAGTGAACAGGCTGTCACAGATACGCAGTATTTT. It specifies CAISEQAVTDTQYF.